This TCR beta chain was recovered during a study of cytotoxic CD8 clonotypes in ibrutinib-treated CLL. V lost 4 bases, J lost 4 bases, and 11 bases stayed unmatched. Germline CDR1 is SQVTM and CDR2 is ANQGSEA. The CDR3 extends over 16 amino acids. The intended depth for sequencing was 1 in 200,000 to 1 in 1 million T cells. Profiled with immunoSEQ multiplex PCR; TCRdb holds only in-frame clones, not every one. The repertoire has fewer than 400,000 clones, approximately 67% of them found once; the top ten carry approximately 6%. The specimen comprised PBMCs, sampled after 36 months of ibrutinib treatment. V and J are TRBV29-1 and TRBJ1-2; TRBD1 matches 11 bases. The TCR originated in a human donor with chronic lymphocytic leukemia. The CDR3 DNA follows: TGCAGCGTTGTGGGACAGGGGGAAATGCGGGGCTATGGCTACACCTTC. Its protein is CSVVGQGEMRGYGYTF.